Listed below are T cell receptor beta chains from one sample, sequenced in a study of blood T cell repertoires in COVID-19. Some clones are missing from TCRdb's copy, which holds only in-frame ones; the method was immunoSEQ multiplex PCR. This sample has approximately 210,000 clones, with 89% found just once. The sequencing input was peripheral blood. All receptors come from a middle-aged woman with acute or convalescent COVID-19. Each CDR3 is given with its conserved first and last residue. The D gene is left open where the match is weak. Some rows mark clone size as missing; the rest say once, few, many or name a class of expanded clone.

CDR3 protein: CASSPKTGKRTDTQYF
CDR3 DNA: TGTGCCAGCAGTCCAAAAACAGGGAAGAGGACAGATACGCAGTATTTT
J gene: TRBJ2-3
V gene: TRBV13
clone size: -
D gene: -

CDR3 protein: CASTRTGSGANVLTF
CDR3 DNA: TGTGCCAGTACCAGAACAGGGTCTGGGGCCAACGTCCTGACTTTC
J gene: TRBJ2-6
V gene: TRBV19
clone size: -
D gene: -

CDR3 protein: CASSLRSSGNTIYF
CDR3 DNA: TGTGCCAGCAGCTTAAGGAGCTCTGGAAACACCATATATTTT
J gene: TRBJ1-3
V gene: TRBV9
clone size: few
D gene: -

CDR3 protein: CASSSPGLAGGNEQFF
CDR3 DNA: TGTGCCAGCAGTTCCCCAGGACTAGCGGGGGGAAATGAGCAGTTCTTC
J gene: TRBJ2-1
V gene: TRBV6-5
clone size: once
D gene: TRBD2

CDR3 protein: CASSLQDPGLAGTSTDTQYF
CDR3 DNA: TGTGCCAGCAGCCTCCAAGACCCGGGACTAGCGGGGACTAGCACAGATACGCAGTATTTT
J gene: TRBJ2-3
V gene: TRBV14
clone size: -
D gene: TRBD2

CDR3 protein: CASSRTGLDSNQPQHF
CDR3 DNA: TGTGCCAGCAGTCGAACAGGGCTAGACAGCAATCAGCCCCAGCATTTT
J gene: TRBJ1-5
V gene: TRBV27
clone size: -
D gene: -

CDR3 protein: CASSLGQQRAFF
CDR3 DNA: TGTGCCAGCAGTCTTGGACAGCAGCGAGCTTTCTTT
J gene: TRBJ1-1
V gene: TRBV6-5
clone size: -
D gene: -

CDR3 protein: CASSEWRTSTEQFF
CDR3 DNA: TGCGCCAGCAGTGAGTGGAGGACTAGTACTGAGCAGTTCTTC
J gene: TRBJ2-1
V gene: TRBV10-1
clone size: -
D gene: TRBD2

CDR3 protein: CATSDSDRADQPQHF
CDR3 DNA: TGTGCCACCAGTGATTCGGACAGGGCGGATCAGCCCCAGCATTTT
J gene: TRBJ1-5
V gene: TRBV24-1
clone size: -
D gene: TRBD1

CDR3 protein: CASSEEGAGATGELFF
CDR3 DNA: TGTGCCAGCAGTGAAGAGGGAGCAGGGGCCACCGGGGAGCTGTTTTTT
J gene: TRBJ2-2
V gene: TRBV2
clone size: -
D gene: -

CDR3 protein: CAWDPTRTGLSSSAGVLTF
CDR3 DNA: TGTGCCTGGGACCCTACCCGGACAGGGTTAAGTTCGTCCGCGGGCGTCCTGACTTTC
J gene: TRBJ2-6
V gene: TRBV30
clone size: -
D gene: TRBD1

CDR3 protein: CASLRGGTEAFF
CDR3 DNA: TGTGCCAGCCTCCGGGGAGGCACTGAAGCTTTCTTT
J gene: TRBJ1-1
V gene: TRBV6-5
clone size: once
D gene: -

CDR3 protein: CASSQVPLSGANVLTF
CDR3 DNA: TGTGCCAGCAGCCAGGTCCCACTCTCTGGGGCCAACGTCCTGACTTTC
J gene: TRBJ2-6
V gene: TRBV3-1/TRBV3-2
clone size: few
D gene: -

CDR3 protein: CASRAAGGNLKTQYF
CDR3 DNA: TGTGCCAGCAGAGCTGCGGGGGGTAATCTGAAGACCCAGTACTTC
J gene: TRBJ2-5
V gene: TRBV7-2
clone size: -
D gene: TRBD2

CDR3 protein: CASSLRSGGASYNEQFF
CDR3 DNA: TGTGCCAGCAGCCTACGTAGCGGGGGGGCCTCCTACAATGAGCAGTTCTTC
J gene: TRBJ2-1
V gene: TRBV7-2
clone size: once
D gene: TRBD2

CDR3 protein: CASSYQHVNTEAFF
CDR3 DNA: TGCGCCAGCAGCTACCAACATGTGAACACTGAAGCTTTCTTT
J gene: TRBJ1-1
V gene: TRBV5-1
clone size: -
D gene: -

CDR3 protein: CAWSVGGGWDQPQHF
CDR3 DNA: TGTGCCTGGAGTGTTGGGGGAGGTTGGGATCAGCCCCAGCATTTT
J gene: TRBJ1-5
V gene: TRBV30
clone size: -
D gene: -

CDR3 protein: CSASEGGWGQYF
CDR3 DNA: TGCAGTGCTAGTGAGGGGGGATGGGGGCAGTATTTT
J gene: TRBJ2-3
V gene: TRBV20-1
clone size: -
D gene: -

CDR3 protein: CASSLTGGGGGYTF
CDR3 DNA: TGTGCCAGCAGCTTAACAGGCGGTGGAGGTGGCTACACCTTC
J gene: TRBJ1-2
V gene: TRBV7-3
clone size: -
D gene: -

CDR3 protein: CASSEFTGDFYGYTF
CDR3 DNA: TGCGCCAGCAGTGAGTTCACCGGGGACTTCTATGGCTACACCTTC
J gene: TRBJ1-2
V gene: TRBV10-2
clone size: -
D gene: -

CDR3 protein: CASSSRAGWEKLFF
CDR3 DNA: TGTGCCAGCAGCTCCCGCGCGGGATGGGAAAAACTGTTTTTT
J gene: TRBJ1-4
V gene: TRBV7-9
clone size: -
D gene: -

CDR3 protein: CASSGGDRVAFF
CDR3 DNA: TGTGCCAGCAGCGGGGGGGACAGGGTCGCTTTCTTT
J gene: TRBJ1-1
V gene: TRBV9
clone size: -
D gene: TRBD1

CDR3 protein: CASSIDPGGLPLYF
CDR3 DNA: TGTGCCAGTAGTATAGATCCAGGAGGACTACCGTTGTATTTT
J gene: TRBJ2-3
V gene: TRBV19
clone size: -
D gene: -

CDR3 protein: CASSSKGGSHNEQFF
CDR3 DNA: TGTGCCAGCAGTTCAAAGGGCGGGTCGCACAATGAGCAGTTCTTC
J gene: TRBJ2-1
V gene: TRBV6-1
clone size: once
D gene: -

CDR3 protein: CASTTPGQGDEKLFF
CDR3 DNA: TGTGCCAGCACCACGCCCGGACAGGGTGATGAAAAACTGTTTTTT
J gene: TRBJ1-4
V gene: TRBV5-5
clone size: many
D gene: TRBD1

CDR3 protein: CASSSGQGRGTGELFF
CDR3 DNA: TGTGCCAGCAGCTCAGGACAGGGGCGGGGCACCGGGGAGCTGTTTTTT
J gene: TRBJ2-2
V gene: TRBV11-3
clone size: -
D gene: TRBD1

CDR3 protein: CASSPFATGYQPQHF
CDR3 DNA: TGTGCCAGTAGTCCGTTCGCGACAGGGTATCAGCCCCAGCATTTT
J gene: TRBJ1-5
V gene: TRBV19
clone size: -
D gene: TRBD1

CDR3 protein: CSVGGGNYGYTF
CDR3 DNA: TGCAGCGTTGGGGGAGGGAACTATGGCTACACCTTC
J gene: TRBJ1-2
V gene: TRBV29-1
clone size: once
D gene: -

CDR3 protein: CATSILGLNTEAFF
CDR3 DNA: -
J gene: TRBJ1-1
V gene: TRBV15
clone size: -
D gene: -

CDR3 protein: CASRGQGSGGYTF
CDR3 DNA: TGTGCCAGCAGGGGACAGGGGAGCGGAGGCTACACCTTC
J gene: TRBJ1-2
V gene: TRBV12-3/TRBV12-4
clone size: -
D gene: TRBD1

CDR3 protein: CASSRYSPRAGELFF
CDR3 DNA: TGTGCCAGTAGTCGTTACAGCCCCAGGGCCGGGGAGCTGTTTTTT
J gene: TRBJ2-2
V gene: TRBV19
clone size: -
D gene: -

CDR3 protein: CASSQEGRGETQYF
CDR3 DNA: TGTGCCAGCAGCCAAGAAGGCAGGGGAGAGACCCAGTACTTC
J gene: TRBJ2-5
V gene: TRBV3-1/TRBV3-2
clone size: -
D gene: -

CDR3 protein: CASSLQFNYGYTF
CDR3 DNA: TGTGCCAGCAGCTTACAATTTAACTATGGCTACACCTTC
J gene: TRBJ1-2
V gene: TRBV11-2
clone size: -
D gene: -

CDR3 protein: CASSVAILDTQYF
CDR3 DNA: TGTGCCAGCAGCGTCGCGATTCTAGATACGCAGTATTTT
J gene: TRBJ2-3
V gene: TRBV9
clone size: -
D gene: -

CDR3 protein: CASSRSAYGYTF
CDR3 DNA: TGTGCCAGCAGTAGGAGTGCCTATGGCTACACCTTC
J gene: TRBJ1-2
V gene: TRBV6-5
clone size: -
D gene: -

CDR3 protein: CASSPGHPEEAFF
CDR3 DNA: TGTGCCAGCAGTCCGGGACACCCGGAGGAAGCTTTCTTT
J gene: TRBJ1-1
V gene: TRBV12-3/TRBV12-4
clone size: -
D gene: -

CDR3 protein: CASSLDHSSQETQYF
CDR3 DNA: TGTGCCAGCAGCTTAGATCACAGCTCCCAAGAGACCCAGTACTTC
J gene: TRBJ2-5
V gene: TRBV11-2
clone size: -
D gene: -

CDR3 protein: CASSEMGQGRGGTDTQYF
CDR3 DNA: TGCGCCAGCAGTGAGATGGGACAGGGTCGCGGGGGCACAGATACGCAGTATTTT
J gene: TRBJ2-3
V gene: TRBV10-1
clone size: -
D gene: TRBD1

CDR3 protein: CASSSERDSTDTQYF
CDR3 DNA: TGTGCCAGCAGTTCGGAGCGAGATAGCACAGATACGCAGTATTTT
J gene: TRBJ2-3
V gene: TRBV6-6
clone size: -
D gene: -